A single T cell receptor beta chain is shown here with its context. The data originate from a study of blood T cell repertoires in COVID-19. The data were produced by immunoSEQ multiplex PCR, yet TCRdb's version contains in-frame clones alone and is incomplete. The data contain approximately 41,000 clones, 87% of them singletons. The sample comprised peripheral blood. The receptor was isolated from an elderly woman with active COVID-19.

CDR3 sequence (DNA): TGTGCCAGCAGTGGGTCTAGCGGGGGGGAGTATACGCAGTATTTT. This sequence encodes CASSGSSGGEYTQYF. J is TRBJ2-3 and V is TRBV6-6; TRBD2 agrees at 12 bases. Trimming removed 5 bases from V and 7 bases from J; junction bases left unmatched: 7. The germline CDR1 and CDR2 sequences are MNHNY and SVGAGI (reference sequence). The CDR3 length is 15 residues.